This is a list of T cell receptor beta chains from one sample in a study of shared clonotypes between healthy human individuals. Libraries were prepared by immunoSEQ multiplex PCR; TCRdb keeps only in-frame clonotypes and omits some of them. The top ten clones hold around an eighth of a sample with approximately 500,000 clones, roughly 79% of them seen once. The material sequenced was PBMCs. The receptors shown here come from a woman aged 40 to 50 in good health. Some clones in this sample may be carry-over from other donors' samples. Each CDR3 is given with its conserved first and last residue. D genes are given only for firm matches. The listing skips clone size in some rows; elsewhere it reads once, few, many or a size class.

size: .; V: TRBV7-2; J: TRBJ1-1; D: .; CDR3: CASSVFMNTEAFF; DNA: TGTGCCAGCAGCGTCTTTATGAACACTGAAGCTTTCTTT
size: .; V: TRBV7-8; J: TRBJ2-7; D: TRBD2; CDR3: CASSSGTSGPYEQYF; DNA: TGTGCCAGCAGCTCCGGGACTAGCGGTCCATACGAGCAGTACTTC
size: .; V: TRBV5-4; J: TRBJ2-3; D: .; CDR3: CASSLAAPSTDTQYF; DNA: TGTGCCAGCAGCTTGGCCGCGCCTAGCACCGATACGCAGTATTTT
size: .; V: TRBV29-1; J: TRBJ1-2; D: TRBD1; CDR3: CSVEDRGGIRQGPNYGYTF; DNA: TGCAGCGTTGAAGATCGGGGGGGAATTCGACAGGGCCCTAACTATGGCTACACCTTC
size: .; V: TRBV28; J: TRBJ2-2; D: .; CDR3: CASSTNSESGELFF; DNA: TGTGCCAGCAGTACCAACTCGGAGAGTGGGGAGCTGTTTTTT
size: .; V: TRBV7-3; J: TRBJ2-5; D: .; CDR3: CASSLTADWETQYF; DNA: TGTGCCAGCAGCTTAACAGCGGATTGGGAGACCCAGTACTTC
size: .; V: TRBV19; J: TRBJ2-1; D: .; CDR3: CASTMGPYNEQFF; DNA: TGTGCCAGCACCATGGGCCCCTACAATGAGCAGTTCTTC
size: once; V: TRBV6-1; J: TRBJ2-2; D: .; CDR3: CASGATVNTGELFF; DNA: TGTGCCAGCGGCGCGACGGTGAACACCGGGGAGCTGTTTTTT
size: once; V: TRBV2; J: TRBJ2-5; D: .; CDR3: CASSAARDGTQYF; DNA: TGTGCCAGCAGTGCCGCCCGGGATGGGACCCAGTACTTC
size: .; V: TRBV18; J: TRBJ2-7; D: .; CDR3: CASSSSRSLLGHEQYF; DNA: TGTGCCAGCTCATCTTCGCGATCGCTACTTGGCCACGAGCAGTACTTC
size: .; V: TRBV18; J: TRBJ2-1; D: .; CDR3: CASSSSGADNEQFF; DNA: TGTGCCAGCTCATCTTCTGGGGCAGATAATGAGCAGTTCTTC
size: .; V: TRBV27; J: TRBJ2-1; D: .; CDR3: CASSKQGVDEQFF; DNA: TGTGCCAGCAGTAAACAGGGAGTGGATGAGCAGTTCTTC
size: .; V: TRBV5-1; J: TRBJ2-3; D: .; CDR3: CASSLEAVSTDTQYF; DNA: TGCGCCAGCAGCTTGGAGGCGGTTAGCACAGATACGCAGTATTTT
size: .; V: TRBV30; J: TRBJ2-1; D: TRBD2; CDR3: CAWLGLAGGLRGEQFF; DNA: TGTGCCTGGCTAGGACTAGCGGGAGGGCTGCGAGGTGAGCAGTTCTTC
size: .; V: TRBV27; J: TRBJ1-4; D: TRBD1; CDR3: CASSLALDRGNEKLFF; DNA: TGTGCCAGCAGTTTAGCCCTGGACAGGGGGAATGAAAAACTGTTTTTT
size: .; V: TRBV20-1; J: TRBJ2-5; D: .; CDR3: CSALGSETQYF; DNA: TGCAGTGCCCTCGGGAGCGAGACCCAGTACTTC
size: .; V: TRBV4-2; J: TRBJ1-6; D: .; CDR3: CASSQGEQGGVSPLHF; DNA: TGTGCCAGCAGCCAAGGAGAACAGGGAGGAGTTTCACCCCTCCACTTT
size: .; V: TRBV6-5; J: TRBJ1-2; D: .; CDR3: CASSYSRTRANYGYTF; DNA: TGTGCCAGCAGTTACTCCCGGACACGAGCTAACTATGGCTACACCTTC
size: .; V: TRBV6-5; J: TRBJ2-1; D: TRBD1; CDR3: CASSLRQGAYNEQFF; DNA: TGTGCCAGCAGTCTACGACAGGGGGCTTACAATGAGCAGTTCTTC
size: .; V: TRBV30; J: TRBJ1-3; D: .; CDR3: CAWSWGGSGNTIYF; DNA: TGTGCCTGGAGTTGGGGAGGCTCTGGAAACACCATATATTTT
size: .; V: TRBV27; J: TRBJ2-2; D: .; CDR3: CASSLNRAGTGELFF; DNA: TGTGCCAGCAGTTTAAACAGGGCGGGCACCGGGGAGCTGTTTTTT
size: .; V: TRBV6-1; J: TRBJ2-5; D: TRBD1; CDR3: CASLQGAIETQYF; DNA: TGTGCCAGTCTACAGGGGGCCATAGAGACCCAGTACTTC
size: .; V: TRBV28; J: TRBJ2-5; D: TRBD1; CDR3: CASSRDRQETQYF; DNA: TGTGCCAGCAGTCGGGACAGGCAAGAGACCCAGTACTTC
size: few; V: TRBV7-7; J: TRBJ2-3; D: .; CDR3: CASSLGLASSDTQYF; DNA: TGTGCTAGCAGCTTAGGATTGGCTAGTTCAGATACGCAGTATTTT
size: .; V: TRBV11-2; J: TRBJ2-5; D: TRBD1; CDR3: CASSLDRGQETQYF; DNA: TGTGCCAGCAGCTTGGACAGGGGTCAAGAGACCCAGTACTTC
size: .; V: TRBV7-9; J: TRBJ1-6; D: .; CDR3: CASSFPFLDSPLHF; DNA: TGTGCCAGCAGCTTTCCCTTTTTAGATTCACCCCTCCACTTT
size: .; V: TRBV2; J: TRBJ2-7; D: TRBD1; CDR3: CASRRDRGYSYEQYF; DNA: TGTGCCAGCAGGAGGGACAGGGGCTACTCCTACGAGCAGTACTTC